This T cell receptor beta chain appears in the sequencing data of a study of OX40 agonist ivuxolimab in advanced cancers. Study-wide background: Six ivuxolimab dose levels, 0.01 to 10 mg/kg, were given intravenously every 2 weeks.

About this clone itself: Its antigen is still unknown.

Libraries were prepared by immunoSEQ multiplex PCR; TCRdb keeps only in-frame clonotypes and omits some of them. The table records 55,000 to 70,000 clones, around four fifths of them present only once. The timepoints at which blood was sampled were baseline, cycle 4 day 1, and cycle 7 day 1. Overall study findings and caveats: Mean expanded clone counts were higher in CD8+ than CD4+ T cells. Blood T cells, both CD4+ and CD8+, expanded clonally by week 6 at 0.1 to 3.0 mg/kg.

This receptor was obtained from an adult with an advanced solid tumor such as melanoma, head and neck, liver or kidney cancer. Sequencing was performed on CD4+ or CD8+ T cells sorted from blood, taken in a trial of the OX40 agonist ivuxolimab.

CDR3 residues: CASSFGPGNEQFF. For the CDR3, the DNA is TGTGCCAGCAGCTTTGGTCCCGGCAATGAGCAGTTCTTC. The V and J genes are TRBV11-3 and TRBJ2-1; no clear D gene. The CDR3 covers 13 residues. The V end was cut by 3 bases, the J end by 6 bases, with 9 bases between. Germline V gene sequence: CDR1 SGHNT, CDR2 YENEEA.